The rows below give T cell receptor beta chains drawn from one sample of a study of graft-versus-host responses after intestinal transplantation. Their antigens are not known. Only in-frame clones appear in the TCRdb table, and some are missing; sequencing was by immunoSEQ multiplex PCR. The sample yields over 100,000 clones, roughly 91% seen once. The sequenced sample was unstimulated CD4+ T cells sorted from spleen or lymph node cells, obtained before intestinal transplant. These receptors were taken from a human donor who received an intestinal transplant. Each CDR3 is given with its conserved first and last residue. A D gene is named only where the DNA matches it firmly. Some rows have no size entry. The others give once, few or many, or a class for an expanded clone.

>-|-|TRBJ2-4|TRBV29-1
CSVERGAKNIQYF
TGCAGCGTTGAACGGGGGGCCAAAAACATTCAGTACTTC
>-|-|TRBJ1-2|TRBV30
CAWSSAPYGYTF
TGTGCCTGGAGTTCGGCCCCCTATGGCTACACCTTC
>-|TRBD1|TRBJ2-7|TRBV7-6
CASSSRDRSYEQYF
TGTGCCAGCAGCTCACGGGACAGGTCCTACGAGCAGTACTTC
>-|-|TRBJ2-7|TRBV9
CASSGQATYEQYF
TGTGCCAGCAGCGGACAGGCTACCTACGAGCAGTACTTC
>once|TRBD1|TRBJ2-1|TRBV5-1
CASSPGTGRVEQFF
TGCGCCAGCAGCCCCGGGACAGGGCGCGTTGAGCAGTTCTTC
>-|TRBD2|TRBJ2-1|TRBV9
CASSVGLAGGPYNEQFF
TGTGCCAGCAGCGTAGGACTAGCGGGAGGGCCCTACAATGAGCAGTTCTTC
>once|-|TRBJ1-2|TRBV11-2
CASSANPRDSLLGYTF
TGTGCCAGCAGCGCAAATCCCCGAGACAGCCTCTTAGGCTACACCTTC
>-|TRBD2|TRBJ2-3|TRBV5-1
CASSLDGGRALDTQYF
TGCGCCAGCAGCTTGGACGGCGGGAGGGCCCTAGATACGCAGTATTTT
>-|-|TRBJ2-2|TRBV28
CASSLMGPMNTGELFF
TGTGCCAGCAGTTTAATGGGACCGATGAACACCGGGGAGCTGTTTTTT
>-|TRBD2|TRBJ2-7|TRBV18
CASSVMTGGPYEQYF
TGTGCCAGCTCGGTTATGACGGGGGGGCCCTACGAGCAGTACTTC
>-|-|TRBJ2-4|TRBV25-1
CASSELVENIQYF
TGTGCCAGCAGTGAATTAGTGGAAAACATTCAGTACTTC
>once|-|TRBJ1-4|TRBV6-6
CASGYVAGEKLFF
TGTGCCAGCGGGTACGTGGCGGGAGAAAAACTGTTTTTT
>-|-|TRBJ1-2|TRBV5-6
CASSLYPPRYGYTF
TGTGCCAGCAGCTTATACCCCCCGCGCTATGGCTACACCTTC
>-|-|TRBJ2-2|TRBV7-3
CASSLTPSEGAGELFF
TGTGCCAGCAGCTTAACCCCTAGTGAGGGCGCCGGGGAGCTGTTTTTT
>once|-|TRBJ1-1|TRBV29-1
CSVSGAGGTEAFF
TGCAGCGTTTCGGGGGCCGGGGGCACTGAAGCTTTCTTT
>-|-|TRBJ1-3|TRBV9
CASSPRASGNTIYF
TGTGCCAGCAGCCCCCGAGCCTCCGGAAACACCATATATTTT
>-|-|TRBJ2-7|TRBV30
CAWRPPGGVSYEQYF
TGTGCCTGGAGACCCCCCGGGGGTGTATCCTACGAGCAGTACTTC
>-|-|TRBJ2-7|TRBV6-1
CAIQRGGVGSYEQYF
TGTGCCATCCAAAGGGGCGGGGTCGGTTCCTACGAGCAGTACTTC
>-|TRBD1|TRBJ1-2|TRBV2
CASRQGSGYGYTF
TGTGCCAGTCGACAGGGTAGTGGCTATGGCTACACCTTC
>-|TRBD1|TRBJ2-7|TRBV5-5
CASSSQGGSTYEQYF
TGTGCCAGCAGCTCCCAAGGGGGCTCAACCTACGAGCAGTACTTC
>-|TRBD1|TRBJ1-4|TRBV6-5
CASSYGGQGFEKLFF
TGTGCCAGCAGTTACGGGGGACAGGGTTTTGAAAAACTGTTTTTT
>-|-|TRBJ2-7|TRBV11-2
CASSPPPAKGGRYEQYF
TGTGCCAGCAGCCCTCCCCCGGCAAAGGGAGGTAGATACGAGCAGTACTTC
>-|-|TRBJ1-5|TRBV19
CASTPDRLNQPQHF
TGTGCCAGTACTCCGGACAGACTTAATCAGCCCCAGCATTTT
>-|-|TRBJ1-5|TRBV27
CASSLLTERSQPQHF
TGTGCCAGCAGTTTATTAACTGAACGCAGTCAGCCCCAGCATTTT
>-|-|TRBJ1-2|TRBV30
CAWSRDYGYTF
TGTGCCTGGAGCAGGGACTATGGCTACACCTTC
>-|TRBD2|TRBJ2-4|TRBV9
CASSVTGGIGNIQYF
TGTGCCAGCAGCGTTACGGGGGGGATCGGAAACATTCAGTACTTC
>-|-|TRBJ2-4|TRBV7-6
CASSLYFTPRDIQYF
TGTGCCAGCAGCTTATATTTCACCCCTAGGGACATTCAGTACTTC
>-|-|TRBJ1-1|TRBV5-1
CASNLGPQGTEAFF
TGCGCCAGCAACTTGGGCCCTCAAGGCACTGAAGCTTTCTTT
>-|-|TRBJ1-4|TRBV5-1
CASSPGSSAGEKLFF
TGCGCCAGCAGCCCCGGATCCTCGGCAGGTGAAAAACTGTTTTTT
>-|-|TRBJ1-2|TRBV5-8
CASSLAFLVGYTF
TGTGCCAGCAGCTTGGCGTTTCTTGTTGGCTACACCTTC
>-|-|TRBJ1-2|TRBV6-5
CASSYGASANYGYTF
TGTGCCAGCAGTTACGGGGCATCAGCTAACTATGGCTACACCTTC
>-|-|TRBJ2-5|TRBV18
CASSPSGRGGETQYF
TGTGCCAGCTCACCATCTGGACGGGGAGGAGAGACCCAGTACTTC
>-|-|TRBJ2-7|TRBV7-9
CASNLRDYEQYF
TGTGCCAGCAACTTAAGAGACTACGAGCAGTACTTC
>-|TRBD1|TRBJ1-1|TRBV7-2
CASSPRQGPNTEAFF
TGTGCCAGCAGCCCGCGACAGGGACCGAACACTGAAGCTTTCTTT
>once|-|TRBJ1-2|TRBV20-1
CSPIGYTF
TGCAGCCCAATCGGCTACACCTTC
>once|TRBD1|TRBJ2-7|TRBV7-2
CASSLGGTGGQQYF
TGTGCCAGCAGCTTAGGCGGGACAGGAGGCCAGCAGTACTTC
>few|-|TRBJ2-7|TRBV5-1
CASSPRKQYF
TGCGCCAGCAGCCCCCGGAAGCAGTACTTC
>-|TRBD1|TRBJ2-5|TRBV28
CASSTNQGVETQYF
TGTGCCAGCAGCACTAACCAGGGGGTAGAAACCCAGTACTTC
>-|-|TRBJ1-5|TRBV7-6
CASSFLEDQPQHF
TGTGCCAGCAGCTTTTTGGAGGACCAGCCCCAGCATTTT
>-|-|TRBJ1-2|TRBV7-8
CASSLAGFNYGYTF
TGTGCCAGCAGCTTAGCGGGCTTTAACTATGGCTACACCTTC
>once|-|TRBJ2-3|TRBV7-6
CASSPVAADTQYF
TGTGCCAGCAGCCCCGTAGCGGCAGATACGCAGTATTTT
>-|-|TRBJ2-7|TRBV27
CASSPPWGYEQYF
TGTGCCAGCAGTCCGCCGTGGGGGTACGAGCAGTACTTC
>-|TRBD1|TRBJ1-2|TRBV5-5
CASSVGTGAWYGYTF
TGTGCCAGCAGCGTCGGGACAGGAGCTTGGTATGGCTACACCTTC
>-|TRBD1|TRBJ1-4|TRBV2
CASIRTGRGYEKLFF
TGTGCCAGCATCCGGACAGGGCGGGGATATGAAAAACTGTTTTTT
>once|-|TRBJ1-2|TRBV19
CASSRQINYGYTF
TGTGCCAGTAGTAGACAGATTAACTATGGCTACACCTTC
>-|-|TRBJ2-2|TRBV28
CASSLEALNTGELFF
TGTGCCAGCAGCCTGGAGGCCCTTAACACCGGGGAGCTGTTTTTT
>-|-|TRBJ1-5|TRBV9
CASSVGKGGNQPQHF
TGTGCCAGCAGCGTAGGCAAGGGGGGCAATCAGCCCCAGCATTTT
>-|-|TRBJ2-1|TRBV5-6
CASSQFTDTYFSYNEQFF
TGTGCCAGCAGCCAATTTACGGACACCTACTTCTCCTACAATGAGCAGTTCTTC
>-|-|TRBJ2-7|TRBV27
CASSPRDTSYEQYF
TGTGCCAGCAGTCCCCGGGACACGTCCTACGAGCAGTACTTC
>-|-|TRBJ2-7|TRBV29-1
CSARATYEQYF
TGCAGCGCACGGGCCACATACGAGCAGTACTTC
>-|-|TRBJ2-1|TRBV7-9
CASSSNAWGVRGPEQFF
TGTGCCAGCAGTTCCAATGCATGGGGTGTTCGGGGGCCAGAGCAGTTCTTC